This T cell receptor beta chain was retrieved from a study of T cell responses to AZD1222 COVID-19 vaccine. Both about-4-week and about-12-week second-dose recipients were combined. The CDR3 runs to 16 residues. Trimming took 2 bases from V and 0 from J; bases not matched to a gene: 3. CDR1 is SGHRS, CDR2 YFSETQ, per germline. Study-wide points: With two AZD1222 doses given, Spike-specific TCR breadth and depth both rose.

TCRdb keeps only in-frame clones here, not all; method: immunoSEQ multiplex PCR. Here the sample spans about 64,000 clones, over 70% being singletons. A note on this clone: What it binds is not known.

This clonotype was obtained from an adult who received the AZD1222 COVID-19 vaccine. This specimen was peripheral blood, taken 28 days after the second AZD1222 dose. The rearrangement joins TRBV5-1 to TRBJ2-1, with 9 bases identical to TRBD2. The CDR3 protein is CASSLSGGSSYNEQFF. CDR3 bases: TGCGCCAGCAGCTTAAGCGGGGGGAGCTCCTACAATGAGCAGTTCTTC.